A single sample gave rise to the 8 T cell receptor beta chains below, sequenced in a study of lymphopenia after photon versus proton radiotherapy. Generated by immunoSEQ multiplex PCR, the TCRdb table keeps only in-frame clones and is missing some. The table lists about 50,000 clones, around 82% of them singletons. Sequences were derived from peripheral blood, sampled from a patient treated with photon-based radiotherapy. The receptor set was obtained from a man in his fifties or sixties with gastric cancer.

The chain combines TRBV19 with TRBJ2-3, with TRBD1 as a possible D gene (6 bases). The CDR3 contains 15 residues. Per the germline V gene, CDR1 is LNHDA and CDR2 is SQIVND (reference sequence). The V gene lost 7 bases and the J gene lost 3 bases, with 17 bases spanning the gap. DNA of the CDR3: TGTGCCAGTAACCCCAACTCAGGGGCGACAGATACGCAGTATTTT. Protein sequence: CASNPNSGATDTQYF.

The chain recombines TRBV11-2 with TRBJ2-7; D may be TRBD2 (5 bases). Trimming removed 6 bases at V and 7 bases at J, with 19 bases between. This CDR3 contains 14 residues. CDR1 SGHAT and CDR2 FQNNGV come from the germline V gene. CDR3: CASRKGGRAREQYF. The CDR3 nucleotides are TGTGCCAGCAGGAAAGGAGGAAGGGCCCGGGAGCAGTACTTC. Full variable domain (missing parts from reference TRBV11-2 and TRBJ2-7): EAGVAQSPRYKIIEKRQSVAFWCNPISGHATLYWYQQILGQGPKLLIQFQNNGVVDDSQLPKDRFSAERLKGVDSTLKIQPAKLEDSAVYLCASRKGGRAREQYFGPGTRLTVT.

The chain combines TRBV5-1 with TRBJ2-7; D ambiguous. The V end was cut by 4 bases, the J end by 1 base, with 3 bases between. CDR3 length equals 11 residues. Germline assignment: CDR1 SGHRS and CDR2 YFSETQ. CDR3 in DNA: TGCGCCAGCAGCCAGTCCTACGAGCAGTACTTC. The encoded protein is CASSQSYEQYF.

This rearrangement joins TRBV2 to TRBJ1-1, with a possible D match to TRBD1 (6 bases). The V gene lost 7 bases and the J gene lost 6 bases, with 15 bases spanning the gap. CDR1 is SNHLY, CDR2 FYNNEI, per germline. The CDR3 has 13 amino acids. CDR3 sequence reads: CASKLGGWAEAFF. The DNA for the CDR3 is TGTGCCAGCAAACTAGGGGGTTGGGCTGAAGCTTTCTTT.

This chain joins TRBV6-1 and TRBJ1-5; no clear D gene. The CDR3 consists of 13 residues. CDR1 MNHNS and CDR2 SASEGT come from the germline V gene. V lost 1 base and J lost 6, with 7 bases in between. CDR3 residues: CASSEGVGQPQHF. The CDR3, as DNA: TGTGCCAGCAGTGAAGGGGTGGGTCAGCCCCAGCATTTT.

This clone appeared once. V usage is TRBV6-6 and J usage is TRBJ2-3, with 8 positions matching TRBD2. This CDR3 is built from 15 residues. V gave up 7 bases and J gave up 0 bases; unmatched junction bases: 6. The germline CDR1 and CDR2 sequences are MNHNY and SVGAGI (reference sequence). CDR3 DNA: TGTGCCAGCATCTACAGCGGGAGTAGCACAGATACGCAGTATTTT. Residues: CASIYSGSSTDTQYF.

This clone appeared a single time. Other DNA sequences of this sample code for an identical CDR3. The CDR3 spells CASSGLAVNTGELFF. The CDR3 DNA follows: TGTGCCAGCAGTGGACTAGCGGTAAACACCGGGGAGCTGTTTTTT. The chain employs TRBV6-1 and TRBJ2-2, with TRBD2 matching 9 bases. Looked up from germline, CDR1 is MNHNS and CDR2 is SASEGT. This CDR3 is 15 amino acids long. Germline trimming cut 4 bases from V and 2 bases from J; bases unmatched to any gene: 2.

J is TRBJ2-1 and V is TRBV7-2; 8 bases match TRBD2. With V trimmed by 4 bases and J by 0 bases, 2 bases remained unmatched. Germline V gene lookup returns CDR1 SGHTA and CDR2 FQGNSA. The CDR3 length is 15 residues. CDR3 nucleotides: TGTGCCAGCAGCTGGGGGACTAGCTCCTACAATGAGCAGTTCTTC. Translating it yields CASSWGTSSYNEQFF.